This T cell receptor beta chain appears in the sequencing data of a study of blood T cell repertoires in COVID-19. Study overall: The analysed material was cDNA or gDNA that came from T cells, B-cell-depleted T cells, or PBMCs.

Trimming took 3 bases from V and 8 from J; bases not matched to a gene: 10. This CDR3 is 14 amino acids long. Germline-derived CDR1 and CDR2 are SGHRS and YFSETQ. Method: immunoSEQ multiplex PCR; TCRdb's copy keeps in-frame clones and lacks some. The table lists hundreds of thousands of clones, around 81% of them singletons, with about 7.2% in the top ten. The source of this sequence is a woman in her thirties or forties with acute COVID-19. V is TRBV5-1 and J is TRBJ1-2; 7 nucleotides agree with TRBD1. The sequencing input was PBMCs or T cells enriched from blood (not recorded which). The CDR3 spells CASSSQPWTGGYTF. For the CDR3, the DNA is TGCGCCAGCAGCTCGCAGCCTTGGACAGGCGGCTACACCTTC.